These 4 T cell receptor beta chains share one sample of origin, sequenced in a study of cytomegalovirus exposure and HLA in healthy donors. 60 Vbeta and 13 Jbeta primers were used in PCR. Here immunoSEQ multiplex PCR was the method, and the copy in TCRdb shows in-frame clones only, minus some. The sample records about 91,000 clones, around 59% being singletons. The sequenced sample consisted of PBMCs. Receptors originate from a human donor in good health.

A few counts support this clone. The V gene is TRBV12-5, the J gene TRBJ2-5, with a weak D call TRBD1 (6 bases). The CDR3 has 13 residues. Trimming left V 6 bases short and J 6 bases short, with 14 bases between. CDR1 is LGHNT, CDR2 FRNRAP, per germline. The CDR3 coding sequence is TGTGCTAGTGGCTCCCAGGGGCGGCAGACCCAGTACTTC. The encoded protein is CASGSQGRQTQYF.

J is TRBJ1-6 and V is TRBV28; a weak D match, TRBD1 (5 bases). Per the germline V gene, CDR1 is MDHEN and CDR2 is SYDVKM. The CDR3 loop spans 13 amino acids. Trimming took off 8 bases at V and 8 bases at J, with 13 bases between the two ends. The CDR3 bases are TGTGCCAGCGAAGGGGCCCCTTATTCACCCCTCCACTTT. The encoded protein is CASEGAPYSPLHF.

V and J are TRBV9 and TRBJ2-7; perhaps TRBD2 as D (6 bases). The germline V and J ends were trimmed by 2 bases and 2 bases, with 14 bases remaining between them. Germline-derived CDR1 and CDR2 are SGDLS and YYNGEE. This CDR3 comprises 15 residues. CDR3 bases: TGTGCCAGCAGCGTCGATGGTAGCGGTGCCTACGAGCAGTACTTC. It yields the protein CASSVDGSGAYEQYF.

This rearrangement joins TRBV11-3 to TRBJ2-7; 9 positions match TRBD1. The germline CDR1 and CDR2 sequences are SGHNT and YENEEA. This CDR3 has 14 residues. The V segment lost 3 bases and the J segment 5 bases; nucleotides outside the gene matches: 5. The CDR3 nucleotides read TGTGCCAGCAGCTTGGGACAGGGAATCCACGAGCAGTACTTC. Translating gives CASSLGQGIHEQYF.